This T cell receptor beta chain came from a study of blood T cells in healthy people across ages (dated by TCRdb to about 2015). Regarding the study in general: In model experiments, template switching captured about one uniquely barcoded TCR beta cDNA molecule for every two T cells. Using deep sequencing normalized with unique cDNA molecular identifiers, the study measured how TCR beta repertoire diversity changes with age. Four age groups were formed from the donors: young (average approximately 15 years), middle-aged (approximately 41), aged (around 62) and long-lived (less than 85). Donors of different ages were randomly distributed across sequencing lanes to avoid experimental bias. For two donors (one aged 18 to 29 and one aged 80 or older), the study analyzed two additional independent replicas of 1 million unique cDNA reads from the same blood draw. Paper-wide results and their limitations: Compared with the aged group, the long-lived group had more naive CD4+ T cells, fewer expanded clones and increased TCR diversity, a pattern suggesting age selection. A strong correlation was found between observed TCR beta diversity and the percentage of naive T cells measured by flow cytometry. Conclusive comparison of naive and antigen-experienced compartments was prevented by the profiling of bulk unsorted PBMCs. As age increased, observed TCR beta diversity per million T cells dropped in a roughly linear way, and a significant reduction was already evident by age about 40. Because the CMV infection status of the donors was unknown, age-related changes in expanded clonotypes may potentially have been confounded. Estimates of total diversity based on one million sequenced T cells were considered lower bounds and underestimates.

Receptor amplification or capture employed 5' RACE. TCRdb records Illumina HiSeq 2500 as the sequencer. A second PCR of about 7 to 12 cycles was run with a J-beta primer mix and a sample-barcoded 5' primer. A template-switch 5' adaptor carrying 12 random nucleotides introduced a unique molecular identifier onto each TCR beta cDNA molecule. Each sample yielded at least 2.5 million CDR3-containing paired-end reads. The Mint cDNA synthesis kit, primed by a TRBC-specific oligonucleotide, was used to synthesize first-strand cDNA from all RNA. Following uracil-DNA glycosylase treatment, all cDNA underwent a first 18-cycle PCR with the universal primers M1SS and BC2_uni_R. On the authors' methods: Normalization of each sample was performed by random selection of 1 million high-quality reads, each carrying a distinct molecular identifier. Instead of being binned into consensus sequences, reads that shared molecular identifiers were thrown out. MiTCR, run with a Q25 quality threshold and the strictest error-elimination algorithm, handled CDR3 identification, clonotype clustering and error correction. Lower-bound total TCR beta diversity was estimated with a nonparametric unseen species model using Euler transformation. The public reads were run again by TCRdb, first through fastp at Q25 and then through MiXCR, and only productive beta chains were kept. One record per CDR3 amino acid sequence lists the most common genes and DNA. The V and J calls were determined by TCRdb, not by the authors. In all, the sample holds around 1.5 million distinct CDR3 sequences, and approximately 59% of those were seen once. The top ten clones comprise under 8.5% of the sample.

A word on this clonotype: This receptor's antigen is unknown. No per-base quality is available; no much larger clone lies one base away.

Systemically healthy Caucasian individuals from Russia, some 38 in total and aged about 6 to 90 years, were included as donors. Each donor gave approximately 9.4 milliliters of peripheral blood, drawn into EDTA-treated Vacutainer tubes. Ficoll-Paque density-gradient centrifugation was used to isolate PBMCs, with at least 6.5 million per sample. Total RNA was extracted from PBMCs with Trizol reagent, with at least 5 micrograms obtained per sample. For every donor, an aliquot of PBMCs went through flow cytometry to measure the percentages of naive CD45RAhigh/CD27high T cells. The germline V gene gives CDR1 as SGDLS and CDR2 as YYNGEE. V is reduced by 0 bases and J by 2 bases, leaving a spacing of 5 bases between them. Counted from cysteine to phenylalanine, this CDR3 has 14 amino acids. The entry retains the CDR3 DNA only, 42 bases that are in frame from base 1.

This chain is built from TRBV9 and TRBJ1-4; the D gene is not confidently resolved. Sequenced input: blood. This TCR was recovered from a man between 18 and 35 years old in good health. The nucleotide sequence is given as TGTGCCAGCAGCGTAGGGGTGACTAATGAAAAACTGTTTTTT. This is translated as CASSVGVTNEKLFF.